These 13 T cell receptor beta chains share one sample of origin, sequenced in a study of siplizumab effects on memory and regulatory T cells. Only in-frame clones appear in the TCRdb table, and some are missing; sequencing was by immunoSEQ multiplex PCR. The table records over 85,000 clones, 90% to 95% of them present only once. Sequencing input: non-Treg CD4+ T cells sorted from blood. The receptors come from a human donor in good health.

The chain links TRBV29-1 to TRBJ2-1; D ambiguous. There are 12 residues in the CDR3. CDR1 and CDR2 from the germline V gene are SQVTM and ANQGSEA. V lost 7 bases, J lost 5 bases, and 12 bases lay in between. The CDR3 bases are TGCAGCGCCCAACGACTTGACAATGAGCAGTTCTTC. As protein: CSAQRLDNEQFF.

The J gene is TRBJ2-4, the V gene TRBV5-5; D might be TRBD2 (6 bases). The germline V gene encodes CDR1 SGHKS and CDR2 YYEKEE (reference sequence). The length of the CDR3 is 15 residues. V was clipped by 2 bases and J by 6 bases, with 15 bases between them. The CDR3 region has the DNA TGTGCCAGCAGCTTCCGGGACTCCCTGTCAAACATTCAGTACTTC. This codes for CASSFRDSLSNIQYF.

The chain links TRBV19 to TRBJ1-1; maybe TRBD1 (5 bases). Trimming removed 3 bases at V and 4 bases at J, with 15 bases between. CDR1 LNHDA and CDR2 SQIVND come from the germline V gene (reference sequence). CDR3 size: 15 residues. The CDR3 protein is CASSILGVIGTEAFF. The CDR3 coding sequence is TGTGCCAGTAGTATTTTGGGGGTGATTGGCACTGAAGCTTTCTTT.

This clone was seen just once. This chain connects TRBV30 to TRBJ2-7; 9 nucleotides match TRBD2. Trimming at V came to 2 bases and at J to 1 base, leaving 15 bases not matched to a gene. The CDR3 consists of 18 residues. The V gene's germline CDR1 is GTSNPN and CDR2 SVGIG (reference sequence). CDR3 loop: CAWSKPPRGGDPSYEQYF. The DNA for the CDR3 is TGTGCCTGGAGTAAGCCCCCGCGGGGGGGGGATCCTTCCTACGAGCAGTACTTC.

This clone was counted a single time. J is TRBJ1-4 and V is TRBV2, with D possibly matching TRBD1 (5 bases). Germline CDR1 and CDR2: SNHLY and FYNNEI. CDR3 length: 16 amino acids. Trimming cost V 5 bases and J 7 bases, with 20 bases left between them. DNA for the CDR3: TGTGCCAGCAGTCCTGAGGGACCCCGACTTGCTGAAAAACTGTTTTTT. It yields the protein CASSPEGPRLAEKLFF.

CDR3 coding DNA: TGTGCCAGCTCACCGCTAAGCGGGAGGGCCAAAAACATTCAGTACTTC. This translates into CASSPLSGRAKNIQYF. This sequence joins TRBV18 and TRBJ2-4; 9 nucleotides line up with TRBD2. With V trimmed by 3 bases and J by 1 base, 4 bases remained unmatched. Germline V gene lookup returns CDR1 KGHSH and CDR2 LQKENI. The CDR3 runs 16 residues.

This chain joins TRBV10-3 and TRBJ1-1; no clear D. Germline loops: CDR1 ENHRY, CDR2 SYGVKD. CDR3 length equals 12 residues. The germline V and J ends were trimmed by 0 bases and 7 bases, with 6 bases remaining between them. Here the CDR3 reads CAISESTGEAFF. In DNA form, the CDR3 reads TGTGCCATCAGTGAGTCGACTGGTGAAGCTTTCTTT.

Only one count was recorded for this clone. V gene TRBV2 combines with J gene TRBJ2-7; D not resolved. The CDR3 sequence is 13 residues long. Germline CDR1 reads SNHLY; CDR2 reads FYNNEI. V dropped 4 bases and J dropped 2 bases, with 9 bases sitting between them. The CDR3, as DNA: TGTGCCAGCAGTGGGTACGGAGCCTACGAGCAGTACTTC. Its protein product is CASSGYGAYEQYF. Based on the CDR3 plus reference TRBV2 and TRBJ2-7, the full variable domain is EPEVTQTPSHQVTQMGQEVILRCVPISNHLYFYWYRQILGQKVEFLVSFYNNEISEKSEIFDDQFSVERPDGSNFTLKIRSTKLEDSAMYFCASSGYGAYEQYFGPGTRLTVT.

The rearrangement joins TRBV7-2 to TRBJ2-7; possibly TRBD1 for D (6 bases). There are 14 residues in the CDR3. Deletions cut 8 bases from V and 3 bases from J, with 17 bases between. Germline V gene lookup returns CDR1 SGHTA and CDR2 FQGNSA. CDR3 sequence: CASRLIPGVYEQYF. Written as DNA, the CDR3 is TGTGCCAGCCGACTCATCCCAGGGGTCTACGAGCAGTACTTC.

This chain joins TRBV7-2 and TRBJ1-2; 7 nucleotides align to TRBD1. The CDR3 contains 15 residues. Germline V gene data show CDR1 as SGHTA and CDR2 as FQGNSA. The V and J ends lost 5 bases and 12 bases, in that order; junction bases with no gene match: 18. The CDR3 region has the DNA TGTGCCAGCAGCCCCAGACGGGGACAGTGGGGGTGGCACACCTTC. Its translation: CASSPRRGQWGWHTF.

The chain joins TRBV11-3 to TRBJ2-3; 8 bases are shared with TRBD2. Trimming cost V 4 bases and J 3 bases; bases outside gene matches: 6. This CDR3 has 15 residues. Germline CDR1 is SGHNT and CDR2 is YENEEA. The CDR3 reads CASSSGLGGTDTQYF. The CDR3 bases are TGTGCCAGCAGCTCGGGACTAGGGGGAACAGATACGCAGTATTTT.

The genes are TRBV7-6 and TRBJ2-5; D is possibly TRBD2 (5 bases). The germline gives CDR1 SGHVS, CDR2 FNYEAQ. This CDR3 region has 11 residues. The germline V and J ends were trimmed by 4 bases and 5 bases, with 5 bases remaining between them. DNA for the CDR3: TGTGCCAGCAGCTCGGGGGAGACCCAGTACTTC. Its protein is CASSSGETQYF.

CDR3 in DNA: TGTGCCGGAACGGGACAGAACTACGAGCAGTACTTC. Encoded protein: CAGTGQNYEQYF. The chain carries TRBV30 and TRBJ2-7; 7 nucleotides line up with TRBD1. The CDR3 is made up of 12 amino acids. The V segment lost 8 bases and the J segment 3 bases; nucleotides outside the gene matches: 7. CDR1 and CDR2 (germline): GTSNPN, SVGIG (reference sequence).